This record looks at one T cell receptor (beta chain) sequence and its context. The germline CDR1 and CDR2 sequences are SGHNT and YYREEE (reference sequence). V was pared by 4 bases and J by 8 bases, with 10 bases between. This CDR3 has 12 residues. Using immunoSEQ multiplex PCR, the repertoire was profiled, and TCRdb retains in-frame clones only, with some absent. The profile shows 95,000 to 150,000 clones, around nine tenths of them singletons. The data belong to a study of control samples from healthy donors and cancer patients. This clonotype was obtained from a man aged 40-49 years in good health. The chain employs TRBV5-4 and TRBJ2-1; D is possibly TRBD2 (5 bases). The material sequenced was blood. CDR3 in amino acids: CASSPRGYEQFF. CDR3 DNA: TGTGCCAGCAGCCCTCGCGGGTATGAGCAGTTCTTC.